This T cell receptor (beta chain) was documented in a study of CD8 T cells in Susac syndrome. This clonotype was counted once. CDR1 and CDR2 (germline): SGHRS, YFSETQ. V was cut by 2 bases and J by 3 bases, with 10 bases left in between. The CDR3 contains 14 residues. Sequencing of TCR beta covered CD8+ and CD4+ T cells obtained from blood. Negative isolation was used for CD8+ and CD4+ T cells, and FACS enrichment was applied to TEMRA cells. Reverse transcription of about 0.45 to 1 ug RNA was carried out with random hexamers. Multiplex PCR with immunoSEQ amplified the TCR beta CDR3 across 54 Vbeta and 13 Jbeta. TCRdb independently ran MiXCR on the immunoSEQ multiplex PCR reads; one entry per CDR3 protein. The table records 160,000 or so distinct CDR3 sequences, 90% to 95% of them present only once.

The sample taken for sequencing was CD4+ T cells from PBMCs. The clonotype originates from a human donor with Susac syndrome. The chain joins TRBV5-1 to TRBJ2-3; D unresolved. The CDR3 reads CASSLTEGTDTQYF. The DNA for the CDR3 is TGCGCCAGCAGCTTAACGGAAGGTACAGATACGCAGTATTTT.